One sample yielded the 3 T cell receptor beta chains listed below, sequenced in a study of blood T cell repertoires in COVID-19. Only in-frame clones appear in the TCRdb table, and some are missing; sequencing was by immunoSEQ multiplex PCR. The sample shows 350,000 to 400,000 clones, 91% of them seen only once. The specimen was PBMCs or T cells enriched from blood (not recorded which). The receptors were gathered from a woman aged 35 to 49 who had been exposed to COVID-19.

The genes are TRBV19 and TRBJ1-1, with D hard to call. This CDR3 contains 14 residues. V dropped 2 bases and J dropped 1 base, with 8 bases sitting between them. CDR1 LNHDA and CDR2 SQIVND come from the germline V gene (reference sequence). CDR3 sequence reads: CASSILGGNTEAFF. The CDR3 DNA reads as TGTGCCAGTAGTATACTGGGAGGGAACACTGAAGCTTTCTTT. The whole variable domain, remainder taken from reference TRBV19 and TRBJ1-1, is DGGITQSPKYLFRKEGQNVTLSCEQNLNHDAMYWYRQDPGQGLRLIYYSQIVNDFQKGDIAEGYSVSREKKESFPLTVTSAQKNPTAFYLCASSILGGNTEAFFGQGTRLTVV.

This chain's CDR3 is CSVPKGPAGAFF. The CDR3 DNA is TGCAGCGTTCCAAAGGGGCCCGCCGGAGCTTTCTTT. The chain joins TRBV29-1 to TRBJ1-1; D is perhaps TRBD1 (5 bases). Trimming removed 5 bases at V and 10 bases at J, with 17 bases between. Germline V CDR1 and CDR2: SQVTM, ANQGSEA. The CDR3 covers 12 residues.

The chain employs TRBV7-9 and TRBJ2-2; the match to TRBD2 covers 8 bases. Per the germline V gene, CDR1 is SEHNR and CDR2 is FQNEAQ (reference sequence). This CDR3 contains 17 residues. Trimming cost V 4 bases and J 8 bases; bases outside gene matches: 15. Here the CDR3 reads CASSSREAGVSMGELFF. CDR3 nucleotides: TGTGCCAGCAGCTCCCGAGAAGCGGGAGTCTCCATGGGGGAGCTGTTTTTT. The full variable domain, in which reference TRBV7-9 and TRBJ2-2 provide the parts outside the CDR3, is DTGVSQNPRHKITKRGQNVTFRCDPISEHNRLYWYRQTLGQGPEFLTYFQNEAQLEKSRLLSDRFSAERPKGSFSTLEIQRTEQGDSAMYLCASSSREAGVSMGELFFGEGSRLTVL.